This T cell receptor (beta chain) is from a study of OX40 agonist ivuxolimab in advanced cancers. The overall study: Participants averaged approximately 65 years of age (range 23 to 79) and were approximately 81% male.

The V segment lost 2 bases and the J segment 4 bases; nucleotides outside the gene matches: 5. Germline V gives CDR1 MGHRA, CDR2 YSYEKL. The CDR3 is 15 residues long. Only in-frame clones appear in the TCRdb table, and some are missing; sequencing was by immunoSEQ multiplex PCR. The data show 80,000 to 85,000 clones, roughly 84% seen once. The receptor's source is an adult with an advanced solid tumor such as melanoma, head and neck, liver or kidney cancer. The chain employs TRBV4-1 and TRBJ2-3, with 8 bases lining up with TRBD2. The input for sequencing was CD4+ or CD8+ T cells sorted from blood, taken in a trial of the OX40 agonist ivuxolimab. CDR3 loop: CASSQSGLAPDTQYF. The CDR3 nucleotides are TGCGCCAGCAGCCAATCCGGACTAGCACCAGATACGCAGTATTTT.